The next 29 T cell receptor beta chains were all read from a single sample in a study of graft-versus-host responses after intestinal transplantation. Clones were sequenced by immunoSEQ multiplex PCR, and TCRdb holds only the in-frame ones, with some missing. Altogether 20,000 to 25,000 clones are present, over 35% being singletons, with the ten largest covering 1.3% to 1.5%. Each mixed lymphocyte reaction held roughly 200,000 CFSE-labeled responders and roughly 200,000 irradiated violet-dye-labeled stimulators. The material sequenced was alloreactive CD8+ T cells from a mixed lymphocyte reaction culture, taken before transplantation. Subset reported: CFSE-low proliferating T cells sorted from approximately 6-day pre-transplant mixed lymphocyte reaction (GvH or HvG direction). These receptors were taken from a human patient who was an organ donor for intestinal transplantation.

The chain uses TRBV6-5 and TRBJ2-3; 10 bases align to TRBD2. V trimming: 4 bases; J trimming: 5 bases; junction bases outside the gene matches: 9. CDR1 and CDR2 (germline): MNHEY, SVGAGI. This CDR3 comprises 16 residues. The CDR3 protein is CASSSTAGGPKDTQYF. CDR3 nucleotide sequence: TGTGCCAGCAGTTCAACAGCGGGAGGGCCAAAAGATACGCAGTATTTT.

This clone was found a few times. The chain is built from TRBV6-5 and TRBJ1-2, with a tentative D call TRBD1 (6 bases). Trimming left V 0 bases short and J 2 bases short, with 7 bases between. The CDR3 contains 14 residues. Germline V lookup: CDR1 MNHEY, CDR2 SVGAGI. The CDR3 nucleotides are TGTGCCAGCAGTTACTCGAGGGGGAACTATGGCTACACCTTC. Translated, it gives CASSYSRGNYGYTF.

The CDR3 DNA reads as TGCAGCGTTGAACCCGACAGCTATAACACTGAAGCTTTCTTT. Its translation is CSVEPDSYNTEAFF. This chain connects TRBV29-1 to TRBJ1-1, with D maybe TRBD1 (5 bases). V lost 2 bases, J lost 2 bases, and 12 bases lay in between. From germline, CDR1 is SQVTM and CDR2 ANQGSEA. The CDR3 runs to 14 residues.

The rearrangement uses TRBV29-1 and TRBJ2-7, with D perhaps matching TRBD2 (6 bases). Germline assignment: CDR1 SQVTM and CDR2 ANQGSEA. The CDR3 runs 14 residues. Trimming stripped 0 bases from V and 6 bases from J, with 15 bases between. CDR3: CSVEDQNAGGEQYF. The CDR3 region has the DNA TGCAGCGTTGAAGATCAGAACGCCGGGGGCGAGCAGTACTTC.

The rearrangement joins TRBV29-1 to TRBJ2-5; 8 nucleotides align to TRBD1. This CDR3 comprises 13 residues. V was clipped by 2 bases and J by 5 bases; unmatched bases: 4. CDR1 and CDR2 (germline): SQVTM, ANQGSEA. The CDR3 DNA is TGCAGCGTTGAACAGGGGGCGGGGGAGACCCAGTACTTC. It is translated as CSVEQGAGETQYF.

The rearrangement joins TRBV19 to TRBJ2-5; 10 bases align to TRBD1. Looked up from germline, CDR1 is LNHDA and CDR2 is SQIVND (reference sequence). The CDR3 runs to 14 residues. The V segment lost 5 bases and the J segment 6 bases; nucleotides outside the gene matches: 6. The CDR3 spells CASSPRQGAKTQYF. In DNA, the CDR3 is TGTGCCAGTAGTCCCAGACAGGGGGCGAAGACCCAGTACTTC.

The rearrangement links TRBV19 to TRBJ2-1; 7 bases map to TRBD2. The CDR3 runs to 14 residues. The ends lost 7 bases at V and 6 bases at J; junction bases unmatched: 9. Germline V lookup: CDR1 LNHDA, CDR2 SQIVND (reference sequence). CDR3 coding DNA: TGTGCCAGTATAGGGTGGGGGGGGATCAATGAGCAGTTCTTC. Protein product: CASIGWGGINEQFF.

The chain joins TRBV7-6 to TRBJ2-7, with D perhaps matching TRBD1 (5 bases). This CDR3 is built from 14 residues. Germline V CDR1 and CDR2: SGHVS, FNYEAQ. Trimming shortened V by 2 bases and J by 5 bases, and 13 bases separated the two germline ends. CDR3 DNA: TGTGCCAGCAGCTTATGGGAACAGGCCCACGAGCAGTACTTC. Its translation: CASSLWEQAHEQYF.

This sequence joins TRBV7-2 and TRBJ2-2, with TRBD2 matching over 8 bases. The germline CDR1 and CDR2 sequences are SGHTA and FQGNSA. V shed 5 bases and J 3 bases; nucleotides not matched to a gene: 8. The CDR3 consists of 16 residues. In DNA, the CDR3 is TGTGCCAGCAGCCATGTCCGACTAGCGTACACCGGGGAGCTGTTTTTT. It yields the protein CASSHVRLAYTGELFF.

The rearrangement uses TRBV10-2 and TRBJ2-5, with D uncertain. The ends were cut back, 1 base at V and 4 bases at J, with 10 bases in the middle. CDR3 length: 14 amino acids. Germline CDR1 reads WSHSY; CDR2 reads SAAADI. CDR3 residues: CASSEFYSRETQYF. The CDR3 coding sequence is TGCGCCAGCAGTGAGTTCTATAGCAGAGAGACCCAGTACTTC.

The V call is TRBV6-5, the J call TRBJ2-4; 10 bases line up with TRBD1. V was pared by 2 bases and J by 8 bases, with 0 bases of the junction left unmatched. Germline CDR1 MNHEY, CDR2 SVGAGI. There are 13 residues in the CDR3. For the CDR3, the DNA is TGTGCCAGCAGTTACGGGACAGGGGACATTCAGTACTTC. The encoded protein is CASSYGTGDIQYF.

This clone was picked up one time. V and J are TRBV7-9 and TRBJ2-5; tentative D call: TRBD2 (5 bases). The germline gives CDR1 SEHNR, CDR2 FQNEAQ (reference sequence). Trimming cost V 1 base and J 9 bases, with 15 bases left between them. This CDR3 contains 14 residues. CDR3 protein: CASSLEDPRDAQYF. CDR3 sequence (DNA): TGTGCCAGCAGCTTAGAGGACCCCCGGGATGCCCAGTACTTC.

The genes are TRBV7-9 and TRBJ2-7; D gene uncertain. V shed 3 bases and J shed 4 bases, with 10 bases lying between them. This CDR3 is built from 13 residues. CDR1 is SEHNR and CDR2 is FQNEAQ in the germline V gene (reference sequence). The CDR3 region is CASSFWAPYEQYF. CDR3 DNA: TGTGCCAGCAGCTTCTGGGCACCGTACGAGCAGTACTTC. Combining the CDR3 with reference TRBV7-9 and TRBJ2-7 gives the whole variable domain DTGVSQNPRHKITKRGQNVTFRCDPISEHNRLYWYRQTLGQGPEFLTYFQNEAQLEKSRLLSDRFSAERPKGSFSTLEIQRTEQGDSAMYLCASSFWAPYEQYFGPGTRLTVT.

This sequence joins TRBV7-9 and TRBJ2-3; 13 nucleotides agree with TRBD2. The ends lost 1 base at V and 5 bases at J; junction bases unmatched: 0. Germline lookup yields CDR1 SEHNR and CDR2 FQNEAQ (reference sequence). The CDR3 loop spans 15 amino acids. Written as DNA, the CDR3 is TGTGCCAGCAGCTTAGGGACTAGCGGGAGAGATACGCAGTATTTT. Its protein product is CASSLGTSGRDTQYF.

With respect to this clone: This sample includes further DNA sequences coding for the same CDR3. This chain links TRBV29-1 with TRBJ2-3, with 8 bases fitting TRBD2. Per the germline V gene, CDR1 is SQVTM and CDR2 is ANQGSEA. The CDR3 is 15 residues long. Germline trimming cut 4 bases from V and 2 bases from J; bases unmatched to any gene: 8. The CDR3 sequence is CSVAGGEGPTDTQYF. CDR3 coding DNA: TGCAGCGTTGCGGGGGGGGAGGGCCCCACAGATACGCAGTATTTT.

The chain links TRBV4-1 to TRBJ2-2; TRBD1 is a possible D gene (5 bases). The V gene lost 1 base and the J gene lost 4 bases, with 7 bases spanning the gap. The CDR3 extends over 14 amino acids. Germline assignment: CDR1 MGHRA and CDR2 YSYEKL. The CDR3 DNA sequence: TGCGCCAGCAGCCAAGGTCAGGGCACCGGGGAGCTGTTTTTT. Translation: CASSQGQGTGELFF.

This clone was seen a handful of times. The V and J genes are TRBV12-5 and TRBJ1-4, with D perhaps TRBD1 (5 bases). CDR3 length: 18 amino acids. Looked up from germline, CDR1 is LGHNT and CDR2 is FRNRAP. Trimming left V 2 bases short and J 0 bases short, with 16 bases between. The CDR3 region is CASGLSSRRGATNEKLFF. The CDR3 DNA is TGTGCTAGTGGTTTGTCGAGTAGGAGGGGTGCAACTAATGAAAAACTGTTTTTT.

The table lists this clone with a few counts. The chain employs TRBV6-5 and TRBJ2-7, with 8 bases matching TRBD1. CDR1 is MNHEY, CDR2 SVGAGI, per germline. After removal of 5 bases from V and 2 bases from J, the junction contained 8 bases not matched to a gene. This CDR3 is built from 15 residues. In DNA, the CDR3 is TGTGCCAGCAGTAAAACAGGGGGTGGACCCTACGAGCAGTACTTC. This sequence encodes CASSKTGGGPYEQYF.

The chain uses TRBV5-1 and TRBJ1-2, with 7 nucleotides matching TRBD1. CDR3 length: 17 amino acids. Trimming removed 4 bases from V and 4 bases from J; junction bases left unmatched: 16. Germline V gene data show CDR1 as SGHRS and CDR2 as YFSETQ. The DNA for the CDR3 is TGCGCCAGCAGCCCCGTTCCCCCGGGACAGAACCCCTATGGCTACACCTTC. As protein: CASSPVPPGQNPYGYTF.

The chain combines TRBV2 with TRBJ2-1; no reliable D call. CDR3 size: 14 residues. Trimming cost V 1 base and J 0 bases, with 4 bases left between them. CDR1 is SNHLY, CDR2 FYNNEI, per germline. The CDR3 here is CASSEDTSYNEQFF. CDR3 nucleotides: TGTGCCAGCAGTGAAGATACCTCCTACAATGAGCAGTTCTTC. Looking up the rest from reference TRBV2 and TRBJ2-1 gives the full variable domain: EPEVTQTPSHQVTQMGQEVILRCVPISNHLYFYWYRQILGQKVEFLVSFYNNEISEKSEIFDDQFSVERPDGSNFTLKIRSTKLEDSAMYFCASSEDTSYNEQFFGPGTRLTVL.

The chain combines TRBV6-5 with TRBJ1-2; D is possibly TRBD1 (5 bases). V lost 5 bases, J lost 4 bases, and 17 bases lay in between. Germline V gives CDR1 MNHEY, CDR2 SVGAGI. This CDR3 has 15 residues. As DNA, the CDR3 is TGTGCCAGCAGTCTGGGCTCGGGACCGCGCTATGGCTACACCTTC. It codes for CASSLGSGPRYGYTF.

J is TRBJ2-3 and V is TRBV29-1; no reliable D call. The CDR3 totals 14 residues. CDR1 is SQVTM, CDR2 ANQGSEA, per germline. Trimming removed 7 bases from V and 0 bases from J, with 14 bases in between. CDR3 protein: CSAGTRFSTDTQYF. The CDR3 region has the DNA TGCAGCGCCGGAACAAGGTTTAGCACAGATACGCAGTATTTT.

The chain links TRBV4-3 to TRBJ2-1; TRBD2 matches at 10 bases. Trimming removed 5 bases from V and 3 bases from J; junction bases left unmatched: 7. CDR1 is LGHNA, CDR2 YSLEER, per germline. CDR3 length: 16 residues. The CDR3 region is CASSSLLAGSYNEQFF. The CDR3 DNA reads as TGCGCCAGCAGCTCCCTACTAGCGGGAAGCTACAATGAGCAGTTCTTC.

This chain uses TRBV19 with TRBJ2-3; the match to TRBD2 covers 14 bases. The J segment lost 4 bases and the V segment lost 5 bases, leaving 8 bases of the junction unmatched. The germline V gene has CDR1 LNHDA and CDR2 SQIVND (reference sequence). The CDR3 is 17 residues long. The CDR3 DNA sequence: TGTGCCAGTAGTCCTGGGACTAGCGGGAGAAAAGCAGATACGCAGTATTTT. Its translation is CASSPGTSGRKADTQYF.

The genes are TRBV5-1 and TRBJ2-3; TRBD2 is a possible D gene (6 bases). In germline, CDR1 is SGHRS, CDR2 YFSETQ. The CDR3 runs 14 residues. V was pared by 0 bases and J by 3 bases, with 8 bases between. The CDR3 sequence: CASSLASGTDTQYF. The DNA of the CDR3 is TGCGCCAGCAGCTTGGCAAGCGGGACAGATACGCAGTATTTT.

With respect to this clone: This CDR3 is also generated by other DNA sequences in the sample. The rearrangement joins TRBV5-1 to TRBJ1-1, with D unresolved. Germline CDR1 and CDR2: SGHRS and YFSETQ. The CDR3 sequence is 12 residues long. V was cut by 0 bases and J by 3 bases, with 3 bases left in between. The CDR3 nucleotides read TGCGCCAGCAGCTTGGGGGACACTGAAGCTTTCTTT. This encodes CASSLGDTEAFF. The entire variable domain, with the rest obtained from reference TRBV5-1 and TRBJ1-1, is as follows: KAGVTQTPRYLIKTRGQQVTLSCSPISGHRSVSWYQQTPGQGLQFLFEYFSETQRNKGNFPGRFSGRQFSNSRSEMNVSTLELGDSALYLCASSLGDTEAFFGQGTRLTVV.

This clone showed up just a few times. The rearrangement uses TRBV4-1 and TRBJ2-7, with D possibly being TRBD2 (6 bases). Trimming pared 4 bases from V and 0 bases from J, leaving 10 bases between. The CDR3 sequence is 14 residues long. Germline lookup yields CDR1 MGHRA and CDR2 YSYEKL. CDR3 region: CASSPSSASYEQYF. CDR3 DNA: TGCGCCAGCAGCCCCTCTAGCGCCTCCTACGAGCAGTACTTC.

In its sample, this clone was seen a few times. This chain links TRBV19 with TRBJ2-7; maybe TRBD2 (5 bases). The CDR3 spans 14 residues. Per germline, CDR1 LNHDA and CDR2 SQIVND (reference sequence). Trimming left V 3 bases short and J 2 bases short, with 11 bases between. The CDR3: CASSITGVAYEQYF. CDR3 in DNA: TGTGCCAGTAGTATCACCGGGGTAGCCTACGAGCAGTACTTC.

Judged by abundance, this clone is medium-sized. The chain employs TRBV19 and TRBJ2-7; 9 bases line up with TRBD2. Germline trimming cut 1 base from V and 3 bases from J; bases unmatched to any gene: 4. This CDR3 is built from 15 residues. The germline V gene has CDR1 LNHDA and CDR2 SQIVND (reference sequence). The CDR3 protein is CASSIAAGGDYEQYF. The CDR3 DNA reads as TGTGCCAGTAGTATAGCAGCGGGAGGCGACTACGAGCAGTACTTC.